A selection of T cell receptor beta chains follows, all from one sample in a study of cytomegalovirus exposure and HLA in healthy donors. Some clones are missing from TCRdb's copy, which holds only in-frame ones; the method was immunoSEQ multiplex PCR. Of around 200,000 clones detected, about 81% appear once; the ten largest clones hold about 6.1%. Sequenced material: PBMCs. All receptors come from a man aged 40-55 years in good health and CMV-seropositive. The CDR3 runs from the conserved cysteine through the conserved F or W. Fields, in order: V gene, clone size, D gene, J gene, CDR3 DNA, CDR3 protein. A D gene is named only where the DNA matches it firmly. Clone size is not always given. Where it is, it says once, few, many or a class for expanded clones.

TRBV29-1	NA	NA	TRBJ1-1	TGCAGCGTTGTTTCGGGAACTGAAGCTTTCTTT	CSVVSGTEAFF
TRBV30	NA	NA	TRBJ1-4	TGTGCCTGGAGTGCCGACTGGGGCAGGGGTGGAGAAAAACTGTTTTTT	CAWSADWGRGGEKLFF
TRBV27	NA	TRBD1	TRBJ1-2	TGTGCCAGCAGACGGACAGGGGGACCTAACTATGGCTACACCTTC	CASRRTGGPNYGYTF
TRBV10-1	NA	TRBD1	TRBJ1-1	TGCGCCAGCAGAAACAGGGGGCAGGACACTGAAGCTTTCTTT	CASRNRGQDTEAFF
TRBV5-1	NA	TRBD2	TRBJ2-3	TGCGCCAGCAGTATGGCTAGCGGGTTTAAAGATACGCAGTATTTT	CASSMASGFKDTQYF
TRBV7-6	NA	TRBD2	TRBJ2-3	TGTGCCAGCAGCCGCCCACCGGGGGGTGGGACAGATACGCAGTATTTT	CASSRPPGGGTDTQYF
TRBV29-1	NA	TRBD2	TRBJ2-1	TGCAGCGCCCCCGGGACTAGCCTAAATGAGCAGTTCTTC	CSAPGTSLNEQFF
TRBV7-9	NA	TRBD1	TRBJ2-7	TGTGCCAGCAGCCCTCGGGACAGGGGTAGGTCCTACGAGCAGTACTTC	CASSPRDRGRSYEQYF
TRBV6-5	NA	TRBD2	TRBJ2-7	TGTGCCAGCCGCAGCGGGAGGTCCTCCTACGAGCAGTACTTC	CASRSGRSSYEQYF
TRBV6-5	once	TRBD1	TRBJ1-4	TGTGCCAGCAGTTACTCCGCCGGACAGGGGCGTGAAAAACTGTTTTTT	CASSYSAGQGREKLFF
TRBV9	NA	NA	TRBJ2-1	TGTGCCAGCAGCCTTAGGAGGAGTAATGAGCAGTTCTTC	CASSLRRSNEQFF
TRBV7-7	NA	TRBD2	TRBJ2-3	TGTGCTAGCAGCCCGACTAGCGGGTTTGGCACAGATACGCAGTATTTT	CASSPTSGFGTDTQYF
TRBV4-1	NA	TRBD2	TRBJ2-1	TGCGCCAGCAGCCAGCACGGGACTAGCGTGGATGAGCAGTTCTTC	CASSQHGTSVDEQFF
TRBV6-5	NA	TRBD1	TRBJ1-6	TGTGCCAGCAGTTTGGACAGGGGAAGATCACCCCTCCACTTT	CASSLDRGRSPLHF
TRBV5-1	NA	NA	TRBJ2-1	TGCGCCAGCAGCTTGGCCGGGGATCACAATGAGCAGTTCTTC	CASSLAGDHNEQFF
TRBV7-3	NA	TRBD2	TRBJ2-1	TGTGCCAGCAGTCCTAGCGGGAGCACCTACAATGAGCAGTTCTTC	CASSPSGSTYNEQFF
TRBV9	NA	NA	TRBJ2-3	TGTGCCAGCAGCGTAGCGACCGGACAGTCTTTGGTCACAGATACGCAGTATTTT	CASSVATGQSLVTDTQYF
TRBV4-1	NA	NA	TRBJ1-1	TGCGCCAGCAGCCAAGAGCCCCAGGCCATGAACACTGAAGCTTTCTTT	CASSQEPQAMNTEAFF
TRBV28	once	TRBD1	TRBJ1-2	TGTGCCAGCAGTTTGGGGGTCGGGACAGACTTAAACTATGGCTACACCTTC	CASSLGVGTDLNYGYTF
TRBV5-1	few	NA	TRBJ2-3	TGCGCCAGCAGCTTGGGGCTAGCGGATACGCAGTATTTT	CASSLGLADTQYF
TRBV5-1	few	TRBD2	TRBJ2-5	TGCGCCAGCAGCTTCGGGGGGGAGACCCAGTACTTC	CASSFGGETQYF
TRBV19	NA	NA	TRBJ1-5	TGTGCCAGTTCGAGACAGGAGCGTCAGCCCCAGCATTTT	CASSRQERQPQHF
TRBV14	NA	NA	TRBJ1-3	TGTGCCAGCAGCCAGAAGGGGTTCTCTGGAAACACCATATATTTT	CASSQKGFSGNTIYF
TRBV5-1	few	NA	TRBJ1-1	TGCGCCAGCAGCCCGACTAGGGGTGGCACTGAAGCTTTCTTT	CASSPTRGGTEAFF
TRBV29-1	NA	TRBD2	TRBJ2-7	TGCAGCGCTTCGGGACTAGCGGGAGCTGGAAGGGTCTACGAGCAGTACTTC	CSASGLAGAGRVYEQYF
TRBV5-1	NA	TRBD2	TRBJ2-7	TGCGCCAGCAGCATCTCTAGCGGGAGCCCCTACGAGCAGTACTTC	CASSISSGSPYEQYF
TRBV4-2	few	NA	TRBJ1-1	TGTGCCAGCAGCCAAGATCGCTTTGCACTAAAGAACACTGAAGCTTTCTTT	CASSQDRFALKNTEAFF
TRBV4-1	few	NA	TRBJ1-4	TGCGCCAGCAGCCATAGTTCAGGGGACAATGAAAAACTGTTTTTT	CASSHSSGDNEKLFF
TRBV4-1	NA	TRBD2	TRBJ2-1	TGCGCCAGCAGCCAAGGGCGTGGACTAGCGGGAGTAAATGAGCAGTTCTTC	CASSQGRGLAGVNEQFF
TRBV5-1	once	TRBD2	TRBJ2-1	TGCGCCAGCAGCTTGAGGCCTAGCGGGGTAAATGAGCAGTTCTTC	CASSLRPSGVNEQFF
TRBV7-8	NA	TRBD2	TRBJ2-1	TGTGCCAGCAGCCTCTATCCCGGGACTAGCGGATCTGCTATAAATGAGCAGTTCTTC	CASSLYPGTSGSAINEQFF
TRBV18	NA	NA	TRBJ1-2	TGTGCCAGCTCACCAGGGCAGGGGCCTGACTATGGCTACACCTTC	CASSPGQGPDYGYTF
TRBV7-9	NA	TRBD1	TRBJ1-4	TGTGCCAGCAGCAACCGGGACAGGAGTTTCCGTGAAAAACTGTTTTTT	CASSNRDRSFREKLFF
TRBV6-1	NA	NA	TRBJ2-6	TGTGCCAGCAGTGAAGCGCTACTCCCCAACGTCCTGACTTTC	CASSEALLPNVLTF
TRBV6-6	NA	NA	TRBJ1-2	TGTGCCAGCAGTTACGGCGGTGGGAACTATGGCTACACCTTC	CASSYGGGNYGYTF
TRBV6-1	NA	NA	TRBJ2-1	TGTGCCAGCAGGAGGGAGGTCTACAATGAGCAGTTCTTC	CASRREVYNEQFF
TRBV2	NA	TRBD1	TRBJ2-7	TGTGCCAGCAGCCCCTTGGAGGGGGACAGGGGTTACGAGCAGTACTTC	CASSPLEGDRGYEQYF
TRBV14	NA	NA	TRBJ2-1	TGTGCCAGCAGCCAAGCAGGTGGGCCTGAGCAGTTCTTC	CASSQAGGPEQFF
TRBV5-1	NA	NA	TRBJ2-1	TGCGCCAGCCAGGTTGCCGGGAAGAGCTCCTACAATGAGCAGTTCTTC	CASQVAGKSSYNEQFF
TRBV27	NA	NA	TRBJ1-1	TGTGCCAGCAGTTTAAGGTCCCCGGACTTGGACACTGAAGCTTTCTTT	CASSLRSPDLDTEAFF
TRBV5-1	NA	TRBD1	TRBJ1-1	TGCGCCAGCAGCCAAGGACAGGAGGGTACGGGTAGGAACACTGAAGCTTTCTTT	CASSQGQEGTGRNTEAFF
TRBV6-1	NA	TRBD2	TRBJ2-1	TGTGCCAGCAGCCGACTAGCGGGAGATAGTAATGAGCAGTTCTTC	CASSRLAGDSNEQFF